The 26 T cell receptor beta chains below come from one sample, sequenced in a study of shared clonotypes between healthy human individuals. Sequenced by immunoSEQ multiplex PCR; TCRdb stores in-frame clones only, minus some. Of roughly 890,000 clones listed, around 93% are singletons. Terminally differentiated effector memory CD45RA+ cells were excluded by CCR7 positive selection of CD45RO-negative cells. The sample was naive CD8+ T cells sorted from blood. Every receptor here comes from a young man in good health.

The chain is built from TRBV5-6 and TRBJ2-1; D not certain. Trimming shortened V by 1 base and J by 5 bases, and 10 bases separated the two germline ends. CDR3 length: 14 amino acids. Germline V CDR1 and CDR2: SGHDT, YYEEEE. The CDR3 region is CASSLFVSDNEQFF. In DNA, the CDR3 is TGTGCCAGCAGCTTGTTTGTCAGTGACAATGAGCAGTTCTTC.

Concerning this clone: A far larger clone lies a single base away; this is likely a read error. Other DNA sequences in this specimen translate into the identical CDR3. The chain recombines TRBV10-3 with TRBJ2-7; the D gene is possibly TRBD2 (6 bases). The CDR3 contains 13 residues. V was shortened by 2 bases and J by 1 base, with 6 bases between the two germline ends. CDR1 is ENHRY, CDR2 SYGVKD, per germline. CDR3: CAISEGGSYEQYF. For the CDR3, the DNA is TGTGCCATCAGTGAGGGGGGGTCCTACGAGCAGTACTTC.

The J gene is TRBJ2-2, the V gene TRBV7-6, with TRBD2 matching over 14 bases. V trimming: 8 bases; J trimming: 5 bases; junction bases outside the gene matches: 13. Germline V gives CDR1 SGHVS, CDR2 FNYEAQ. The CDR3 covers 18 residues. The DNA of the CDR3 is TGTGCCAGCGCAAGACTAGCGGGAGGGCCGGGAGAGACCGGGGAGCTGTTTTTT. Protein sequence: CASARLAGGPGETGELFF.

The V call is TRBV21-1, the J call TRBJ2-1; the table's TRBD2 call for D was not verified on the DNA. TRBV21-1 is a pseudogene segment. This CDR3 is 18 amino acids long. The CDR3 reads CASTPPAGVVPSYNEQFF. For the CDR3, the DNA is TGTGCCAGCACCCCTCCAGCGGGAGTGGTCCCCTCCTACAATGAGCAGTTCTTC.

The chain has TRBV9 and TRBJ1-4; 7 bases map to TRBD1. V lost 3 bases to trimming and J lost 3 bases; unmatched junction nucleotides: 5. Germline values: CDR1 SGDLS, CDR2 YYNGEE. The CDR3 is made up of 15 amino acids. The CDR3 here is CASSATGTANEKLFF. The CDR3 nucleotides read TGTGCCAGCAGCGCAACAGGGACAGCTAATGAAAAACTGTTTTTT.

In the case of this clone: Other DNA sequences within the sample encode an identical CDR3. The J gene is TRBJ2-1, the V gene TRBV6-5; 11 bases map to TRBD2. The CDR3 has 15 amino acids. Germline V gene sequence: CDR1 MNHEY, CDR2 SVGAGI. The trim removed 5 bases at V and 3 bases at J, leaving 3 bases unmatched. The CDR3 region is CASSPGTSGYNEQFF. The CDR3 DNA is TGTGCCAGCAGTCCCGGGACTAGCGGCTACAATGAGCAGTTCTTC.

Here the CDR3 DNA reads TGTGCCAGCAGTGCGGGAGTTGCTACAGATACGCAGTATTTT. It yields the protein CASSAGVATDTQYF. V usage is TRBV6-6 and J usage is TRBJ2-3; 7 nucleotides agree with TRBD2. Germline-derived CDR1 and CDR2 are MNHNY and SVGAGI (reference sequence). The length of the CDR3 is 14 residues. V lost 5 bases and J lost 3; bases outside the gene matches: 5.

The gene calls are TRBV23-1 and TRBJ1-4; perhaps TRBD1 as D (5 bases). TRBV23-1 is an ORF, with its function uncertain. V lost 4 bases and J 7 bases, leaving 13 bases between the germline ends. The CDR3 consists of 14 residues. Here the CDR3 reads CASSRGGFCEKLFF. The CDR3 DNA sequence: TGCGCCAGCAGTCGGGGGGGGTTCTGTGAAAAACTGTTTTTT.

The rearrangement joins TRBV9 to TRBJ2-1; 10 bases are shared with TRBD2. CDR1 and CDR2 (germline): SGDLS, YYNGEE. J gave up 6 bases and V 3 bases, and 12 bases lay outside the gene matches. The CDR3 contains 17 residues. CDR3 amino acids: CASSAQKGLALSNEQFF. The CDR3 region has the DNA TGTGCCAGCAGCGCCCAAAAGGGACTAGCGTTGAGCAATGAGCAGTTCTTC.

The chain recombines TRBV5-1 with TRBJ2-7, with a weak D call TRBD1 (6 bases). Germline CDR1 SGHRS, CDR2 YFSETQ. V was pared by 1 base and J by 2 bases, with 13 bases between. CDR3 length: 15 residues. CDR3 sequence: CASSLIPAGAYEQYF. The CDR3 nucleotides read TGCGCCAGCAGCTTGATCCCCGCAGGGGCCTACGAGCAGTACTTC.

The chain employs TRBV28 and TRBJ2-3; D may be TRBD1 (5 bases). This CDR3 has 17 residues. Germline loops: CDR1 MDHEN, CDR2 SYDVKM. Trimming pared 4 bases from V and 3 bases from J, leaving 20 bases between. The CDR3 is CASSSTDDSLSTDTQYF. DNA of the CDR3: TGTGCCAGCAGTTCTACCGATGACAGTCTGTCTACAGATACGCAGTATTTT.

This clone was seen a single time. The rearrangement joins TRBV4-1 to TRBJ2-4; the match to TRBD1 covers 9 bases. The CDR3 runs to 12 residues. The V and J ends lost 6 bases and 12 bases, in that order; junction bases with no gene match: 6. From germline, CDR1 is MGHRA and CDR2 YSYEKL. The CDR3 sequence: CASSWDRETQYF. The DNA for the CDR3 is TGCGCCAGCAGTTGGGACAGGGAGACTCAGTACTTC.

The V and J genes are TRBV9 and TRBJ2-5; D uncertain. The CDR3 spans 14 residues. Germline assignment: CDR1 SGDLS and CDR2 YYNGEE. V was shortened by 3 bases and J by 1 base, with 10 bases between the two germline ends. The CDR3 protein is CASSARYRQETQYF. The CDR3 DNA sequence: TGTGCCAGCAGCGCGCGCTACCGCCAAGAGACCCAGTACTTC.

V is TRBV7-9 and J is TRBJ2-2, with TRBD2 matching 7 bases. Germline-derived CDR1 and CDR2 are SEHNR and FQNEAQ (reference sequence). This CDR3 contains 17 residues. V shed 4 bases, J shed 5 bases, and the junction held 13 bases outside the gene matches. The CDR3, as DNA: TGTGCCAGCAGCTCCTCGGCTGGCGGGGAGGGAACCGGGGAGCTGTTTTTT. It codes for CASSSSAGGEGTGELFF.

The CDR3 sequence: CASSGLAETQYF. The DNA of the CDR3 is TGTGCCAGCAGCGGGCTAGCGGAGACCCAGTACTTC. The V gene is TRBV7-7, the J gene TRBJ2-5; tentatively, D is TRBD2 (6 bases). Trimming took 5 bases from V and 5 from J, leaving 9 bases between them. The germline V gene encodes CDR1 SSHAT and CDR2 FNYEAQ (reference sequence). The CDR3 is 12 amino acids.

A single count supports this clone. This CDR3 reads CASSRYPASGNPDTQYF. The CDR3 region has the DNA TGTGCCAGCAGCCGCTACCCCGCTAGCGGGAACCCAGATACGCAGTATTTT. The rearrangement links TRBV7-6 to TRBJ2-3; 9 bases align to TRBD2. Germline-derived CDR1 and CDR2 are SGHVS and FNYEAQ. The CDR3 is made up of 17 amino acids. V shed 5 bases and J 4 bases; nucleotides not matched to a gene: 13.

The chain joins TRBV28 to TRBJ2-7; 11 bases map to TRBD2. The CDR3 length is 14 residues. From germline, CDR1 is MDHEN and CDR2 SYDVKM. The junction had 4 bases not matched to a gene; V was cut back by 3 bases and J by 6 bases. The CDR3, as DNA: TGTGCCAGCAGTTTGTGGGGGACTAGCGGCGAGCAGTACTTC. It is translated as CASSLWGTSGEQYF.

This chain connects TRBV7-2 to TRBJ2-1; 10 bases agree with TRBD1. Germline lookup yields CDR1 SGHTA and CDR2 FQGNSA. The CDR3 consists of 17 residues. J gave up 9 bases and V 1 base, and 12 bases lay outside the gene matches. This CDR3 is CASSLEGTGVTLSEQFF. The CDR3 region has the DNA TGTGCCAGCAGCTTAGAAGGGACAGGGGTTACTTTGAGTGAGCAGTTCTTC.

The chain links TRBV10-1 to TRBJ2-3; TRBD2 aligns across 13 bases. Germline trimming cut 3 bases from V and 0 bases from J; bases unmatched to any gene: 3. From germline, CDR1 is WNHNN and CDR2 SYGVQD (reference sequence). CDR3 size: 17 residues. CDR3 residues: CASSDGTSGASTDTQYF. The DNA of the CDR3 is TGCGCCAGCAGTGACGGGACTAGCGGGGCTAGCACAGATACGCAGTATTTT.

The gene calls are TRBV4-3 and TRBJ2-4; D perhaps matches TRBD1 (5 bases). Germline assignment: CDR1 LGHNA and CDR2 YSLEER. With 0 bases removed from V and 1 base from J, the gap between germline ends came to 19 bases. This CDR3 has 19 residues. Here the CDR3 reads CASSQEGFPVAGAKNIQYF. DNA of the CDR3: TGCGCCAGCAGCCAAGAGGGCTTCCCGGTGGCAGGGGCCAAAAACATTCAGTACTTC.

The V and J genes are TRBV7-6 and TRBJ2-6, with unresolved D. V lost 5 bases to trimming and J lost 2 bases, with 13 bases between them. This CDR3 contains 16 residues. In germline, CDR1 is SGHVS, CDR2 FNYEAQ. The CDR3 reads CASSHSTQPGANVLTF. DNA of the CDR3: TGTGCCAGCAGCCATAGTACTCAGCCTGGGGCCAACGTCCTGACTTTC.

This chain links TRBV5-5 with TRBJ2-1; the D gene is possibly TRBD2 (5 bases). Trimming shortened V by 0 bases and J by 2 bases, and 9 bases separated the two germline ends. Germline V gene data show CDR1 as SGHKS and CDR2 as YYEKEE (reference sequence). This CDR3 is built from 15 residues. CDR3 in DNA: TGTGCCAGCAGCTTGGTCGGGAACCCCTACAATGAGCAGTTCTTC. Residues: CASSLVGNPYNEQFF. Drawing the rest from reference TRBV5-5 and TRBJ2-1, the complete variable domain is DAGVTQSPTHLIKTRGQQVTLRCSPISGHKSVSWYQQVLGQGPQFIFQYYEKEERGRGNFPDRFSARQFPNYSSELNVNALLLGDSALYLCASSLVGNPYNEQFFGPGTRLTVL.

J is TRBJ2-7 and V is TRBV5-4; no clear D gene. CDR1 and CDR2 (germline): SGHNT, YYREEE (reference sequence). V was clipped by 0 bases and J by 3 bases, with 7 bases between them. The CDR3 runs to 13 residues. In DNA form, the CDR3 reads TGTGCCAGCAGCTTGGTACAGAACTACGAGCAGTACTTC. Amino acid sequence: CASSLVQNYEQYF.

This clone was observed a single time. This chain connects TRBV9 to TRBJ1-2; no definite D call. The V end lost 4 bases, the J end lost 2 bases, and 15 bases lay between the germline ends. The germline V gene encodes CDR1 SGDLS and CDR2 YYNGEE. The CDR3 is 15 amino acids. CDR3 sequence (DNA): TGTGCCAGCAGCCCCGACCGCGGCGTGAACTATGGCTACACCTTC. Its protein product is CASSPDRGVNYGYTF.

The V gene is TRBV25-1, the J gene TRBJ1-2; the D gene is possibly TRBD1 (6 bases). Looked up from germline, CDR1 is MGHDK and CDR2 is SYGVNS. The CDR3 runs 13 residues. Trimming took off 3 bases at V and 4 bases at J, with 9 bases between the two ends. DNA of the CDR3: TGTGCCAGCAGTGACGACAGGATCTATGGCTACACCTTC. Its protein product is CASSDDRIYGYTF.

V gene TRBV27 combines with J gene TRBJ2-3, with 7 bases lining up with TRBD2. Trimming cost V 5 bases and J 1 base; bases outside gene matches: 9. Per germline, CDR1 MNHEY and CDR2 SMNVEV (reference sequence). The CDR3 is 16 amino acids. CDR3 sequence (DNA): TGTGCCAGCAGTACCCGGGACTATCGGGGCACAGATACGCAGTATTTT. It encodes CASSTRDYRGTDTQYF.